This entry concerns a single T cell receptor beta chain. Antigen specificity is unknown. Collection occurred without any documented infections or immune events in donors. This sample was included in a study of identifying expanded T cells in peripheral blood. TCRdb's table, derived via immunoSEQ multiplex PCR, lists solely in-frame clones and lacks some. This table has fewer than 85,000 clones, approximately 84% appearing once. With 1 base removed from V and 6 bases from J, the gap between germline ends came to 10 bases. Per the germline V gene, CDR1 is SGHVS and CDR2 is FQNEAQ. This CDR3 has 13 residues. Whole-study findings and limits: Over about two and four weeks, about 16.4 and 19 clones changed, versus approximately 1.1 between replicates.

This chain links TRBV7-8 with TRBJ2-7, with D possibly being TRBD1 (5 bases). Sequencing was done on a sample of blood. The receptor's source is a person aged 18 to 75 in good health. Here the CDR3 reads CASSLEAGLEQYF. In DNA, the CDR3 is TGTGCCAGCAGCTTAGAGGCAGGGCTCGAGCAGTACTTC.